This is a list of T cell receptor beta chains from one sample in a study of cytomegalovirus exposure and HLA in healthy donors. Clones were read by immunoSEQ multiplex PCR, and TCRdb kept only the in-frame ones, dropping some. Counted here are 70,000 or so clones, 85% to 95% occurring once; the ten biggest clones make up 1.5% to 1.8%. The sequencing input was PBMCs. These receptors were collected from a man aged 18-30 years in good health and CMV-seropositive. Each CDR3 is given with its conserved first and last residue. The D gene is left open where the match is weak. The size field is filled for only some rows; it gives once, few, many or a size class.

TRBJ1-1	NA	NA	13	TRBV18	CASSLTLPPEAFF	TGTGCCAGCTCATTGACTTTACCCCCTGAAGCTTTCTTT
TRBJ1-1	NA	NA	16	TRBV19	CASKSPRTDADTEAFF	TGTGCCAGTAAATCACCTCGGACAGACGCGGACACTGAAGCTTTCTTT
TRBJ1-3	NA	once	14	TRBV5-1	CASSFDSSGNTIYF	TGCGCCAGCAGCTTCGACAGCTCTGGAAACACCATATATTTT
TRBJ1-1	NA	NA	13	TRBV19	CASSGALNTEAFF	TGTGCCAGTAGTGGGGCTTTGAACACTGAAGCTTTCTTT
TRBJ2-7	NA	NA	15	TRBV28	CASTSGGGTGYEQYF	TGTGCCAGCACTTCGGGGGGCGGGACAGGCTACGAGCAGTACTTC
TRBJ2-1	TRBD2	once	17	TRBV5-1	CASSLGSSGRYSDEQFF	TGCGCCAGCAGCTTGGGGTCTAGCGGGAGATATTCCGATGAGCAGTTCTTC
TRBJ2-1	NA	NA	14	TRBV13	CASSLGGRAHEQFF	TGTGCCAGCAGCTTAGGGGGCAGGGCCCATGAGCAGTTCTTC
TRBJ2-2	TRBD1	NA	15	TRBV5-8	CASSSRTGFTGELFF	TGTGCCAGCAGCTCGCGGACAGGCTTCACCGGGGAGCTGTTTTTT
TRBJ1-2	NA	few	11	TRBV5-1	CASRDFRGYTF	TGCGCCAGCAGAGACTTCCGGGGCTACACCTTC
TRBJ2-1	NA	NA	15	TRBV10-2	CASRTTGKLHNEQFF	TGCGCCAGCAGAACCACGGGGAAACTCCACAATGAGCAGTTCTTC
TRBJ1-4	TRBD1	NA	14	TRBV5-1	CASSIGQGFEKLFF	TGCGCCAGCAGCATTGGACAGGGGTTTGAAAAACTGTTTTTT
TRBJ2-3	NA	NA	14	TRBV18	CASSPPRDTDTQYF	TGTGCCAGCTCACCACCGAGGGACACCGATACGCAGTATTTT
TRBJ2-6	TRBD1	NA	19	TRBV11-3	CASSLGPGQGYSGANVLTF	TGTGCCAGCAGCTTAGGACCGGGACAGGGCTACTCTGGGGCCAACGTCCTGACTTTC
TRBJ1-1	NA	once	16	TRBV12-1	CASSFVDFTDNTEAFF	TGTGCCAGCAGCTTTGTGGATTTTACAGATAACACTGAAGCTTTCTTT
TRBJ1-4	NA	NA	13	TRBV27	CASSLGGDEKLFF	TGTGCCAGCAGTTTAGGCGGGGATGAAAAACTGTTTTTT
TRBJ2-3	TRBD2	NA	17	TRBV19	CASSTGLADLRTDTQYF	TGTGCCAGTAGTACGGGACTAGCGGACCTGAGAACAGATACGCAGTATTTT
TRBJ1-3	NA	few	16	TRBV25-1	CASSANSGIEGNTIYF	TGTGCCAGCAGTGCCAATTCAGGGATAGAGGGAAACACCATATATTTT
TRBJ2-3	NA	NA	16	TRBV2	CASTLQYSHRTDTQYF	TGTGCCAGCACTCTACAGTACAGCCATCGCACAGATACGCAGTATTTT
TRBJ2-2	TRBD2	NA	16	TRBV6-1	CASSEGTSGLTGELFF	TGTGCCAGCAGTGAGGGGACTAGCGGGTTAACCGGGGAGCTGTTTTTT
TRBJ2-1	TRBD2	NA	11	TRBV4-2	CASSQGLEQFF	TGTGCCAGCAGCCAGGGACTAGAGCAGTTCTTC
TRBJ2-2	NA	NA	14	TRBV5-6	CASSLARNTGELFF	TGTGCCAGCAGCTTGGCGCGGAACACCGGGGAGCTGTTTTTT
TRBJ2-7	NA	NA	14	TRBV6-6	CASSYSAQSYEQYF	TGTGCCAGCAGTTACTCTGCACAGTCTTACGAGCAGTACTTC
TRBJ2-2	NA	NA	17	TRBV19	CASSRVTGGAYTGELFF	TGTGCCAGTAGTAGGGTAACGGGGGGCGCTTACACCGGGGAGCTGTTTTTT